Below are 21 T cell receptor beta chains sequenced from a single sample in a study of T cells in Graves' hyperthyroidism and ophthalmopathy (dated by TCRdb to the late 2010s). Libraries were prepared through multiplex PCR. Sequencing instrument: Illumina HiSeq 2000. The TCR beta CDR3 regions were amplified from RNA transcripts. The TCR CDR3 was subjected to a first round of RT-PCR using the HTBI primer set and the Qiagen OneStep RT-PCR kit. TCRdb reprocessed the public reads (quality trimming at Q25 with fastp, clone calling with MiXCR) and kept in-frame beta chains. One record per CDR3 amino acid sequence lists the most common genes and DNA. The sample profile shows about 290,000 distinct CDR3 sequences; 16% of them were found once. Around 34% of the sample is held by the ten biggest clonotypes. Sequenced: blood. The receptors stem from a man aged 25-45 years with Graves' hyperthyroidism.

The sample holds many counts of this clonotype. CDR3 in DNA: TGTGCCAGCATCTACGCGGGCAGGTCCGGAGAGACCCAGTACTTC. The encoded protein is CASIYAGRSGETQYF. This chain joins TRBV2 and TRBJ2-5, with D perhaps TRBD2 (5 bases). With 7 bases removed from V and 4 bases from J, the gap between germline ends came to 19 bases. This CDR3 comprises 15 residues. Germline V gene data show CDR1 as SNHLY and CDR2 as FYNNEI.

This clonotype was counted ten times or more. V gene TRBV10-3 combines with J gene TRBJ2-7; D is possibly TRBD2 (6 bases). The CDR3 spans 12 residues. Germline V lookup: CDR1 ENHRY, CDR2 SYGVKD. Trimming removed 8 bases from V and 6 bases from J, with 14 bases in between. DNA for the CDR3: TGTGCCATCGGGCCGGGGGAGAGCGAGCAGTACTTC. Translating it yields CAIGPGESEQYF.

The chain has TRBV12-3 or TRBV12-4 and TRBJ2-7; no definite D call. V lost 3 bases and J 1 base, leaving 10 bases between the germline ends. This CDR3 has 14 amino acids. This CDR3 reads CASSFLGPSYEQYF. The CDR3 nucleotides are TGTGCCAGCAGTTTCTTGGGCCCATCCTACGAGCAGTACTTC.

Comments on this clonotype: A much larger clonotype is one base distant, so this may be a read error. Here the CDR3 reads CASSWDTSSYEQHF. The CDR3 region has the DNA TGTGCCAGCAGTTGGGACACGAGCTCCTACGAGCAGCACTTC. V usage is TRBV27 and J usage is TRBJ2-7; D is perhaps TRBD1 (6 bases). Germline CDR1 reads MNHEY; CDR2 reads SMNVEV (reference sequence). The CDR3 extends over 14 amino acids.

The V and J genes are TRBV9 and TRBJ1-6, with D possibly matching TRBD1 (5 bases). CDR1 is SGDLS and CDR2 is YYNGEE in the germline V gene. The CDR3 runs 15 residues. V was cut by 4 bases and J by 8 bases, with 16 bases left in between. The DNA of the CDR3 is TGTGCCAGCAGCCCTCGTGGGACGTCGGATTCACCCCTCCACTTT. Amino acid sequence: CASSPRGTSDSPLHF. Looking up the rest from reference TRBV9 and TRBJ1-6 gives the full variable domain: DSGVTQTPKHLITATGQRVTLRCSPRSGDLSVYWYQQSLDQGLQFLIQYYNGEERAKGNILERFSAQQFPDLHSELNLSSLELGDSALYFCASSPRGTSDSPLHFGNGTRLTVT.

This clonotype was recorded at least ten times. The rearrangement uses TRBV7-9 and TRBJ2-1; D unclear. The CDR3 length is 14 residues. Trimming shortened V by 7 bases and J by 5 bases, and 15 bases separated the two germline ends. Germline values: CDR1 SEHNR, CDR2 FQNEAQ (reference sequence). CDR3 nucleotide sequence: TGTGCCAGCATCAGACGGTATGAAAACAATGAGCAGTTCTTC. Residues: CASIRRYENNEQFF.

The table lists this clonotype with many counts. The chain recombines TRBV4-1 with TRBJ1-1; possibly TRBD1 for D (5 bases). V was shortened by 6 bases and J by 0 bases, with 11 bases between the two germline ends. Germline assignment: CDR1 MGHRA and CDR2 YSYEKL. CDR3 length: 14 residues. The CDR3 loop reads CASRGPTMNTEAFF. DNA of the CDR3: TGCGCCAGCAGGGGACCAACTATGAACACTGAAGCTTTCTTT.

This clonotype was counted only a few times. The rearrangement joins TRBV29-1 to TRBJ1-3; D not certain. The CDR3 has 13 amino acids. V was trimmed by 7 bases and J by 0 bases, leaving 10 bases between them. Germline V gene lookup returns CDR1 SQVTM and CDR2 ANQGSEA. The CDR3 DNA reads TGCAGCGCCATGAGGAACTCTGGAAACACCATATATTTT. Its protein is CSAMRNSGNTIYF.

This clonotype occurred a few times. The chain recombines TRBV24-1 with TRBJ2-3, with 13 bases identical to TRBD2. V was clipped by 5 bases and J by 4 bases; unmatched bases: 8. The germline gives CDR1 KGHDR, CDR2 SFDVKD. There are 17 residues in the CDR3. CDR3 sequence reads: CATSGLTSGRLADTQYF. As DNA, the CDR3 is TGTGCCACCAGTGGATTGACTAGCGGGAGGTTAGCAGATACGCAGTATTTT.

The V and J genes are TRBV20-1 and TRBJ2-1; D gene uncertain. The CDR3 contains 13 residues. The V end lost 2 bases, the J end lost 8 bases, and 13 bases lay between the germline ends. Germline loops: CDR1 DFQATT, CDR2 SNEGSKA (reference sequence). Here the CDR3 reads CSARSPRRYEQFF. For the CDR3, the DNA is TGCAGTGCTAGATCCCCGCGCAGGTATGAGCAGTTCTTC.

This clonotype was recorded at least ten times. The chain recombines TRBV6-2 or TRBV6-3 with TRBJ1-1; D gene ambiguous. Germline V CDR1 and CDR2: MNHEY, SVGEGT. The CDR3 contains 16 residues. Deletions cut 5 bases from V and 2 bases from J, with 18 bases between. Here the CDR3 reads CASSRKARALNTEAFF. The CDR3 nucleotides read TGTGCCAGCAGTCGAAAGGCGAGGGCACTAAACACTGAAGCTTTCTTT.

This clonotype has at least ten counts. The chain carries TRBV2 and TRBJ1-1; 8 bases match TRBD1. Germline V CDR1 and CDR2: SNHLY, FYNNEI. The CDR3 runs 14 residues. V was pared by 1 base and J by 4 bases, with 2 bases of the junction left unmatched. CDR3 bases: TGTGCCAGCAGTGAAGGGACAGGGTTCACTGAAGCTTTCTTT. This translates into CASSEGTGFTEAFF.

In its sample, this clonotype was seen many times. The chain recombines TRBV27 with TRBJ2-1; the match to TRBD2 covers 8 bases. CDR1 and CDR2 (germline): MNHEY, SMNVEV (reference sequence). Germline trimming cut 6 bases from V and 3 bases from J; bases unmatched to any gene: 7. This CDR3 has 15 residues. CDR3 residues: CASSPGGVLYNEQFF. DNA for the CDR3: TGTGCCAGCAGCCCGGGAGGGGTTCTCTACAATGAGCAGTTCTTC.

This clonotype was seen only a few times. The CDR3 reads CASSQGGNGYTF. DNA for the CDR3: TGTGCCAGCAGCCAAGGGGGTAATGGCTACACCTTC. The chain links TRBV4-2 to TRBJ1-2; no reliable D call. The CDR3 runs to 12 residues. Germline V CDR1 and CDR2: LGHNA, YNFKEQ. V lost 1 base, J lost 6 bases, and 6 bases lay in between.

The chain recombines TRBV25-1 with TRBJ1-3; no firm D call. CDR1 is MGHDK and CDR2 is SYGVNS in the germline V gene. CDR3 length: 13 amino acids. The ends were cut back, 3 bases at V and 2 bases at J, with 5 bases in the middle. The CDR3 is CASSDGAGNTIYF. As DNA, the CDR3 is TGTGCCAGCAGTGATGGAGCTGGAAACACCATATATTTT. The full variable domain, completed using reference TRBV25-1 and TRBJ1-3, is EADIYQTPRYLVIGTGKKITLECSQTMGHDKMYWYQQDPGMELHLIHYSYGVNSTEKGDLSSESTVSRIRTEHFPLTLESARPSHTSQYLCASSDGAGNTIYFGEGSWLTVV.

The V and J genes are TRBV14 and TRBJ1-2; D not resolved. The CDR3 length is 16 residues. Trimming removed 2 bases at V and 2 bases at J, with 15 bases between. CDR1 SGHDN and CDR2 FVKESK come from the germline V gene. CDR3 amino acids: CASSQWGEVRNYGYTF. The DNA for the CDR3 is TGTGCCAGCAGCCAATGGGGTGAAGTGAGGAACTATGGCTACACCTTC.

The CDR3 sequence: CSATDPYEQYF. As DNA, the CDR3 is TGCAGTGCCACGGATCCCTACGAGCAGTACTTC. The V gene is TRBV20-1, the J gene TRBJ2-7; D unclear. Trimming cost V 6 bases and J 2 bases, with 8 bases left between them. The CDR3 spans 11 residues. Germline V gene sequence: CDR1 DFQATT, CDR2 SNEGSKA (reference sequence).

In this sample, this clonotype turned up many times. This chain joins TRBV7-9 and TRBJ2-3, with 8 bases identical to TRBD2. This CDR3 has 15 residues. J gave up 1 base and V 6 bases, and 6 bases lay outside the gene matches. The germline CDR1 and CDR2 sequences are SEHNR and FQNEAQ (reference sequence). This CDR3 is CASRERGRRTDTQYF. The CDR3 nucleotides are TGTGCCAGCAGGGAACGCGGGAGGCGCACAGATACGCAGTATTTT.

This clonotype was counted a few times. Mismatch with germline at one junction end may stem from a read error. The gene calls are TRBV10-3 and TRBJ2-7, with D tentatively TRBD2 (5 bases). The CDR3 loop spans 14 amino acids. Germline-derived CDR1 and CDR2 are ENHRY and SYGVKD. This CDR3 is CAISEGERKYEQCF. CDR3 in DNA: TGTGCCATCAGTGAGGGGGAGCGAAAGTACGAGCAGTGCTTC.

This clonotype was seen ten or more times. CDR3 residues: CASTLAGGHGTDTQYF. In DNA form, the CDR3 reads TGTGCCAGCACCCTAGCGGGAGGCCATGGTACAGATACGCAGTATTTT. The V gene is TRBV6-2 or TRBV6-3, the J gene TRBJ2-3; 11 bases map to TRBD2. This CDR3 contains 16 residues. With V trimmed by 7 bases and J by 3 bases, 9 bases remained unmatched. Germline CDR1 is MNHEY and CDR2 is SVGEGT.

This clonotype came up many times. The chain is built from TRBV2 and TRBJ2-3; D call uncertain. CDR1 and CDR2 (germline): SNHLY, FYNNEI. V dropped 3 bases and J dropped 1 base, with 8 bases sitting between them. This CDR3 contains 14 residues. DNA of the CDR3: TGTGCCAGCAGTGATACCCGGGGCACAGATACGCAGTATTTT. It encodes CASSDTRGTDTQYF. Complete variable domain (other parts from reference TRBV2 and TRBJ2-3): EPEVTQTPSHQVTQMGQEVILRCVPISNHLYFYWYRQILGQKVEFLVSFYNNEISEKSEIFDDQFSVERPDGSNFTLKIRSTKLEDSAMYFCASSDTRGTDTQYFGPGTRLTVL.